The subject of this entry is one T cell receptor beta chain. What it binds is unknown. The sample is drawn from a study of circulating and synovial CD4+ cells in juvenile arthritis. Study-level results: Circulating pathogenic-like lymphocytes shared a substantially higher fraction of CDR3 sequences with synovium than bulk blood. Diversity here was lower than in bulk blood CD4 cells. Measured synovium overlap likely understates the true shared repertoire.

Produced via immunoSEQ multiplex PCR; TCRdb's table is partial and in-frame only. This table holds tens of thousands of clones, roughly 94% found once. The CDR3 spans 16 residues. The TCR sequence derives from a human donor with juvenile idiopathic arthritis. The V and J genes are TRBV21-1 and TRBJ2-7; no check of the table's D call, TRBD2, against the DNA was made. TRBV21-1 constitutes a pseudogene. The sample comprised CD4+ T cells from blood. The chain's CDR3 is CASSNLRRGMAYEQYF. CDR3 sequence (DNA): TGTGCCAGCAGCAACCTTCGACGGGGGATGGCCTACGAGCAGTACTTC.